Below are 13 T cell receptor beta chains sequenced from a single sample in a study of blood T cells in healthy people across ages. A sample-barcoded 5' primer and a J-beta primer mix were used in a second PCR of roughly 7 to 11 cycles. TCRdb ran MiXCR on the 5' RACE reads and lists one entry per CDR3 protein. Among roughly 1,300,000 distinct CDR3 sequences listed, 59% were seen once. Specimen: blood. Every receptor here comes from a man younger than 35 in good health.

This clonotype has a single count. The chain is built from TRBV27 and TRBJ2-5; D gene unclear. The end of the DNA is better explained by TRBJ2-7, so the J call may be wrong. This CDR3 is built from 13 residues. CDR1 is MNHEY and CDR2 is SMNVEV in the germline V gene (reference sequence). This CDR3 reads CASSLQKGYEQYF. The CDR3 bases are TGTGCCAGCAGTTTACAGAAAGGATACGAGCAGTACTTC.

This clonotype was found a few times. V is TRBV6-5 and J is TRBJ2-7; the D is unclear. The CDR3 has 15 amino acids. Looked up from germline, CDR1 is MNHEY and CDR2 is SVGAGI. V was cut by 6 bases and J by 7 bases, with 22 bases left in between. Here the CDR3 reads CASSPVVGPSREQYF. In nucleotides, the CDR3 is TGTGCCAGCAGCCCCGTTGTGGGTCCGTCCCGAGAGCAGTACTTC.

The rearrangement joins TRBV20-1 to TRBJ1-4; D is perhaps TRBD1 (5 bases). The CDR3 has 14 amino acids. Trimming pared 3 bases from V and 7 bases from J, leaving 15 bases between. Germline CDR1 reads DFQATT; CDR2 reads SNEGSKA (reference sequence). The CDR3 sequence: CSASSVGRVEKLFF. DNA of the CDR3: TGCAGTGCTAGTTCGGTGGGCAGGGTTGAAAAACTGTTTTTT.

The chain couples TRBV12-3 or TRBV12-4 to TRBJ2-3; maybe TRBD1 (6 bases). Trimming shortened V by 3 bases and J by 8 bases, and 9 bases separated the two germline ends. There are 12 residues in the CDR3. DNA for the CDR3: TGTGCCAGCAGTTTCCCACAGGGTACGCAGTATTTT. Its protein product is CASSFPQGTQYF.

V usage is TRBV7-2 and J usage is TRBJ2-3; TRBD2 matches at 8 bases. This CDR3 is 16 amino acids long. Germline CDR1 reads SGHTA; CDR2 reads FQGNSA. Trimming took 5 bases from V and 4 from J; bases not matched to a gene: 11. CDR3: CASSAGGGLGSDTQYF. As DNA, the CDR3 is TGTGCCAGCAGCGCCGGGGGGGGACTTGGATCAGATACGCAGTATTTT.

The chain employs TRBV15 and TRBJ2-2; D call uncertain. Germline CDR1 reads LNHNV; CDR2 reads YYDKDF (reference sequence). V was shortened by 3 bases and J by 1 base, with 6 bases between the two germline ends. The CDR3 totals 14 residues. CDR3 protein: CATSSGRNTGELFF. In DNA, the CDR3 is TGTGCCACCAGCAGTGGCAGGAACACCGGGGAGCTGTTTTTT.

The V call is TRBV5-1, the J call TRBJ1-1, with TRBD1 matching 7 bases. V was pared by 7 bases and J by 1 base, with 10 bases of the junction left unmatched. This CDR3 contains 15 residues. The germline CDR1 and CDR2 sequences are SGHRS and YFSETQ. The CDR3, as DNA: TGCGCCAGCCGAGAGACAGGGATGGAGAACACTGAAGCTTTCTTT. Translating it yields CASRETGMENTEAFF. Using reference TRBV5-1 and TRBJ1-1 for the parts outside the CDR3, the full variable domain is KAGVTQTPRYLIKTRGQQVTLSCSPISGHRSVSWYQQTPGQGLQFLFEYFSETQRNKGNFPGRFSGRQFSNSRSEMNVSTLELGDSALYLCASRETGMENTEAFFGQGTRLTVV.

This clonotype was found a few times. The chain combines TRBV6-5 with TRBJ2-5; the match to TRBD2 covers 10 bases. V dropped 7 bases and J dropped 0; count of bases not matched to a gene: 5. This CDR3 is built from 15 residues. The germline CDR1 and CDR2 sequences are MNHEY and SVGAGI. CDR3 DNA: TGTGCCAGCAATCCACTAGCGGGGTACCAAGAGACCCAGTACTTC. This gives the protein CASNPLAGYQETQYF.

In this sample, this clonotype turned up a few times. The chain is built from TRBV12-3 or TRBV12-4 and TRBJ2-4; 9 bases map to TRBD2. CDR3 length: 16 residues. Trimming removed 3 bases from V and 3 bases from J; junction bases left unmatched: 6. The CDR3 bases are TGTGCCAGCAGTTTTTGGCGGGAGGGCATCAAAAACATTCAGTACTTC. Amino acid sequence: CASSFWREGIKNIQYF.

This sequence joins TRBV12-3 or TRBV12-4 and TRBJ2-1; 8 nucleotides align to TRBD2. J lost 4 bases, V lost 3 bases, and 11 bases had no gene match. The CDR3 length is 17 residues. CDR3 residues: CASSFRSRREEYNEQFF. The DNA for the CDR3 is TGTGCCAGCAGTTTTCGGAGTAGGCGGGAGGAGTACAATGAGCAGTTCTTC.

Concerning this clonotype: A read error may explain this, as a much larger clone is one base away. The V gene is TRBV7-2, the J gene TRBJ2-7; TRBD1 matches at 10 bases. The length of the CDR3 is 14 residues. The ends lost 5 bases at V and 3 bases at J; junction bases unmatched: 4. Germline-derived CDR1 and CDR2 are SGHTA and FQGNSA. The CDR3: CASSPDRGDYEQYF. For the CDR3, the DNA is TGTGCCAGCAGCCCGGACAGGGGGGACTACGAGCAGTACTTC.

The chain carries TRBV19 and TRBJ2-4; TRBD2 aligns across 14 bases. Germline lookup yields CDR1 LNHDA and CDR2 SQIVND (reference sequence). The length of the CDR3 is 18 residues. The trim removed 4 bases at V and 0 bases at J, leaving 5 bases unmatched. The CDR3 spells CASSTGLAGEIAKNIQYF. The CDR3 DNA follows: TGTGCCAGTAGTACGGGACTAGCGGGAGAGATAGCCAAAAACATTCAGTACTTC. Complete variable domain (other parts from reference TRBV19 and TRBJ2-4): DGGITQSPKYLFRKEGQNVTLSCEQNLNHDAMYWYRQDPGQGLRLIYYSQIVNDFQKGDIAEGYSVSREKKESFPLTVTSAQKNPTAFYLCASSTGLAGEIAKNIQYFGAGTRLSVL.

The rearrangement uses TRBV20-1 and TRBJ1-5, with 7 bases lining up with TRBD1. The V and J ends lost 0 bases and 3 bases, in that order; junction bases with no gene match: 11. The CDR3 contains 17 residues. CDR1 is DFQATT, CDR2 SNEGSKA, per germline (reference sequence). The CDR3 protein is CSARDPSNDRDNQPQHF. The CDR3 DNA follows: TGCAGTGCTAGAGATCCATCCAACGACAGGGACAATCAGCCCCAGCATTTT.